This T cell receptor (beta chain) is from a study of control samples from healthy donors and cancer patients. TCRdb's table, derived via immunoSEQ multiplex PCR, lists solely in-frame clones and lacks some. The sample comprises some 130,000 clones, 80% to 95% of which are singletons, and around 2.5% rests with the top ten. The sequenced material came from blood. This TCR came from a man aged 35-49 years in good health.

The CDR3 spells CASSNARRQKPSYEQYF. CDR3 DNA: TGTGCCAGCAGCAACGCGCGCAGACAAAAGCCCTCCTACGAGCAGTACTTC. The rearrangement joins TRBV21-1 to TRBJ2-7; the table's D call, TRBD1, was not checked against the DNA. TRBV21-1 is recorded as a pseudogene. The CDR3 consists of 17 residues.